The 13 T cell receptor beta chains presented below share a single source sample, sequenced in a study of OX40 agonist ivuxolimab in advanced cancers. The table came from immunoSEQ multiplex PCR; TCRdb's copy has only in-frame clones and leaves some out. This sample carries roughly 72,000 clones, about 85% of them seen once, and the ten largest clones take more than 4%. The source material was CD4+ or CD8+ T cells sorted from blood, sampled in a trial of the OX40 agonist ivuxolimab. The receptors were gathered from an adult with an advanced solid tumor such as melanoma, head and neck, liver or kidney cancer.

The rearrangement links TRBV20-1 to TRBJ2-3; possibly TRBD2 for D (5 bases). The germline gives CDR1 DFQATT, CDR2 SNEGSKA (reference sequence). V was pared by 3 bases and J by 11 bases, with 12 bases between. The CDR3 is 11 amino acids. Here the CDR3 DNA reads TGCAGTGCTAGGGACTCTAACCGGCAGTATTTT. This encodes CSARDSNRQYF.

The chain employs TRBV7-6 and TRBJ2-1; no definite D call. This CDR3 contains 20 residues. Trimming took 5 bases from V and 0 from J, leaving 26 bases between them. Germline CDR1 SGHVS, CDR2 FNYEAQ. The CDR3 sequence is CASSAKDPMRWVSSYNEQFF. CDR3 nucleotides: TGTGCCAGCAGCGCCAAGGACCCCATGAGATGGGTGAGCTCCTACAATGAGCAGTTCTTC.

This sequence joins TRBV7-9 and TRBJ2-1, with 13 bases fitting TRBD2. The CDR3 totals 15 residues. V shed 3 bases, J shed 10 bases, and the junction held 6 bases outside the gene matches. Germline values: CDR1 SEHNR, CDR2 FQNEAQ (reference sequence). The CDR3 loop is CASSFELAGGREQFF. The CDR3 DNA is TGTGCCAGCAGCTTCGAACTAGCGGGGGGGAGAGAGCAGTTCTTC.

This rearrangement joins TRBV18 to TRBJ2-3; perhaps TRBD2 as D (5 bases). Trimming took off 3 bases at V and 4 bases at J, with 11 bases between the two ends. Germline assignment: CDR1 KGHSH and CDR2 LQKENI. The length of the CDR3 is 14 residues. CDR3 in DNA: TGTGCCAGCTCACCCAGCGGTAGCGCAGATACGCAGTATTTT. The encoded protein is CASSPSGSADTQYF.

This chain joins TRBV5-1 and TRBJ1-2; D perhaps matches TRBD1 (5 bases). V gave up 0 bases and J gave up 6 bases, with 21 bases separating them. The CDR3 is made up of 17 amino acids. Germline lookup yields CDR1 SGHRS and CDR2 YFSETQ. The DNA of the CDR3 is TGCGCCAGCAGCTTGGATTTCGGACAACCAGATCGCCATGGCTACACCTTC. It codes for CASSLDFGQPDRHGYTF. Using reference TRBV5-1 and TRBJ1-2 for the parts outside the CDR3, the full variable domain is KAGVTQTPRYLIKTRGQQVTLSCSPISGHRSVSWYQQTPGQGLQFLFEYFSETQRNKGNFPGRFSGRQFSNSRSEMNVSTLELGDSALYLCASSLDFGQPDRHGYTFGSGTRLTVV.

The chain recombines TRBV9 with TRBJ1-6, with TRBD1 matching over 7 bases. The V gene end was trimmed by 1 base and the J gene end by 7 bases; junction bases not matched to a gene: 2. CDR3 length: 14 amino acids. CDR1 is SGDLS and CDR2 is YYNGEE in the germline V gene. The CDR3 bases are TGTGCCAGCAGCGTACAACAGGGGAATTCACCCCTCCACTTT. Translating gives CASSVQQGNSPLHF.

This clone was seen repeatedly, ten times or more. The CDR3 nucleotides are TGTGCCAGCAGCTTAGGTCCGAGCTCTGGGGCCAACGTCCTGACTTTC. This translates into CASSLGPSSGANVLTF. The chain combines TRBV11-3 with TRBJ2-6; no definite D call. This CDR3 is built from 16 residues. V was cut by 1 base and J by 0 bases, with 7 bases left in between. Germline V gene lookup returns CDR1 SGHNT and CDR2 YENEEA.

The V gene is TRBV18, the J gene TRBJ2-3, with no clear D. The length of the CDR3 is 13 residues. CDR1 and CDR2 (germline): KGHSH, LQKENI. The V gene lost 0 bases and the J gene lost 6 bases, with 7 bases spanning the gap. The CDR3 sequence: CASSPPQYDTQYF. CDR3 in DNA: TGTGCCAGCTCACCACCTCAGTATGATACGCAGTATTTT.

This chain joins TRBV6-5 and TRBJ1-6; a possible D gene is TRBD1 (5 bases). Germline V gene sequence: CDR1 MNHEY, CDR2 SVGAGI. Trimming removed 8 bases from V and 5 bases from J, with 13 bases in between. This CDR3 comprises 14 residues. The CDR3 region is CASALDRHNSPLHF. CDR3 DNA sequence: TGTGCCAGCGCTTTAGACAGACATAATTCACCCCTCCACTTT.

Comments on this clone: One end of the junction is discordant with germline, which a read error may explain. The chain uses TRBV7-9 and TRBJ1-1; D is ambiguous. CDR3 size: 14 residues. CDR1 is SEHNR and CDR2 is FQNEAQ in the germline V gene (reference sequence). CDR3 nucleotide sequence: TGTGCCGGCAGCTTAGACCCTTCCGGCGGTGAAGCTTTCTTT. Amino acids: CAGSLDPSGGEAFF.

This chain connects TRBV11-2 to TRBJ2-7; D remains unclear. From germline, CDR1 is SGHAT and CDR2 FQNNGV. The ends were cut back, 1 base at V and 0 bases at J, with 10 bases in the middle. The CDR3 has 15 residues. The CDR3 protein is CASSLGTSPSYEQYF. The CDR3 region has the DNA TGTGCCAGCAGCTTAGGGACGAGCCCCTCCTACGAGCAGTACTTC.

The chain joins TRBV11-2 to TRBJ2-1; D gene uncertain. Germline V gene lookup returns CDR1 SGHAT and CDR2 FQNNGV. CDR3 length equals 17 residues. With 5 bases removed from V and 4 bases from J, the gap between germline ends came to 21 bases. The CDR3: CASSRLSIATQYNEQFF. CDR3 nucleotide sequence: TGTGCCAGCAGCCGGCTTAGTATTGCGACGCAATACAATGAGCAGTTCTTC.

The chain links TRBV7-2 to TRBJ1-6; D may be TRBD1 (6 bases). Germline V gives CDR1 SGHTA, CDR2 FQGNSA. Trimming removed 5 bases from V and 17 bases from J, with 22 bases in between. The CDR3 is 14 residues long. The DNA for the CDR3 is TGTGCCAGCAGCCAACTCCCAGGGGATTTTCTTTTCCACTTT. The encoded protein is CASSQLPGDFLFHF.